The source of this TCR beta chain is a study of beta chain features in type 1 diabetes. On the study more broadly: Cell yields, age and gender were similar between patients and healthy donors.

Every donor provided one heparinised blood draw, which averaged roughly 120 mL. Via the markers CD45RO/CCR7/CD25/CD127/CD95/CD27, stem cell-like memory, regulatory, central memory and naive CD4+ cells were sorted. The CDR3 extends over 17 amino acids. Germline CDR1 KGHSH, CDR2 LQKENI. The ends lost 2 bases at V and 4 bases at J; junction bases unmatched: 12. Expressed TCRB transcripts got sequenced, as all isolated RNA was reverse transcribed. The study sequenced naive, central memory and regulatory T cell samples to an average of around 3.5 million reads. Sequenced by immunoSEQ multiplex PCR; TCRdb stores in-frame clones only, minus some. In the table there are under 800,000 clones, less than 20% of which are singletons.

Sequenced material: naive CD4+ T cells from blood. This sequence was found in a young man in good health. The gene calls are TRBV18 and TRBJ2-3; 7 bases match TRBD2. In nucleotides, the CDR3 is TGTGCCAGCTCACCAAAAGTGACGGGGGGACCTGCAGATACGCAGTATTTT. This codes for CASSPKVTGGPADTQYF.